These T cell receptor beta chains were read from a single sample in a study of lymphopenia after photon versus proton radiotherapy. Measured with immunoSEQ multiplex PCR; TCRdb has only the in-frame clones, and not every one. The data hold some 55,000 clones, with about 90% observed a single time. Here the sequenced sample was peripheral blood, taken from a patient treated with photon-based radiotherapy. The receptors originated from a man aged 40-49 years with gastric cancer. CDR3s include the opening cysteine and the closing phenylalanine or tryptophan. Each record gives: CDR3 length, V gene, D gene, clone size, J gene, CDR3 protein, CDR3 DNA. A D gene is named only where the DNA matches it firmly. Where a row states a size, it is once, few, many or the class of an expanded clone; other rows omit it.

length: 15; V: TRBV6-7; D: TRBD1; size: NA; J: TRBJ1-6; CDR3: CASGQGWRNNSPLHF; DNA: TGTGCCAGTGGACAGGGGTGGAGGAATAATTCACCCCTCCACTTT
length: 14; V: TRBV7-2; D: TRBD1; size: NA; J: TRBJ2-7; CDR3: CASSLSGGAYEQYF; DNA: TGTGCCAGCAGCTTATCAGGGGGAGCCTACGAGCAGTACTTC
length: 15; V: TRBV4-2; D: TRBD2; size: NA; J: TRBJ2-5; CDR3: CASSQDAGGQETQYF; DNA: TGTGCCAGCAGCCAAGATGCGGGGGGCCAAGAGACCCAGTACTTC
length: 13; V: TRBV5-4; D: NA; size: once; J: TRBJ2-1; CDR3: CASRTKGGNEQFF; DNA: TGTGCCAGCAGAACAAAAGGGGGTAACGAGCAGTTCTTC
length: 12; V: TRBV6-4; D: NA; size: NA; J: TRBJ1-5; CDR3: CASRQGNQPQHF; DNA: TGTGCCAGCAGACAGGGCAATCAGCCCCAGCATTTT
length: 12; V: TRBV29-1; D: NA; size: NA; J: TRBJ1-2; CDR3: CSVEDSSYGYTF; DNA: TGCAGCGTTGAAGACAGTTCGTATGGCTACACCTTC
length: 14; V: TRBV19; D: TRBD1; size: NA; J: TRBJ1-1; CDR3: CATQDPGQGFRAFF; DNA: TGTGCCACCCAAGACCCGGGACAGGGGTTTCGAGCTTTCTTT
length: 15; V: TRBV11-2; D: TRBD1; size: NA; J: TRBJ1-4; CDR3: CASSSYRGRGEKLFF; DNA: TGTGCCAGCAGCTCCTACAGGGGTAGGGGTGAAAAACTGTTTTTT
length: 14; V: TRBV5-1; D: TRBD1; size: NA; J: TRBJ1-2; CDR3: CASSLEGDSYGYTF; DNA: TGCGCCAGCAGCTTGGAGGGGGACAGCTATGGCTACACCTTC
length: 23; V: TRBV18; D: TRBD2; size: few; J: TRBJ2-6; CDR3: CASSPYGTSARRRVSSGANVLTF; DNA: TGTGCCAGCTCACCTTACGGGACTAGCGCGCGCCGGAGGGTTTCCTCGGGGGCCAACGTCCTGACTTTC
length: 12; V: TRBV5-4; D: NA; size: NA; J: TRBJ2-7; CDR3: CASSLETGEQYF; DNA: TGTGCCAGCAGCTTGGAGACAGGCGAGCAGTACTTC
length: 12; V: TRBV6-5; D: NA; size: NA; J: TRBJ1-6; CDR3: CASSSWDSPLHF; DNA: TGTGCCAGCAGTTCGTGGGATTCACCCCTCCACTTT
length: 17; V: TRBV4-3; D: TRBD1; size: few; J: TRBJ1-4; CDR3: CASSPQGVGTGGEKLFF; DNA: TGCGCCAGCAGCCCCCAGGGCGTCGGGACAGGGGGTGAAAAACTGTTTTTT
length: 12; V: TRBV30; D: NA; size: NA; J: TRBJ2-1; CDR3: CAWSPLGDEQFF; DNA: TGTGCCTGGAGTCCCCTTGGCGATGAGCAGTTCTTC
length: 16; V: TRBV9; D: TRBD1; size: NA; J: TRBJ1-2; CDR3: CASSPQTGTGAGGYTF; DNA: TGTGCCAGCAGCCCCCAAACAGGGACAGGGGCGGGAGGCTACACCTTC
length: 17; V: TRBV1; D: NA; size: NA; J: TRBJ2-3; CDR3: CTSSQSRGPTSTDTQYF; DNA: TGCACCAGCAGCCAATCGAGGGGACCTACTAGCACAGATACGCAGTATTTT
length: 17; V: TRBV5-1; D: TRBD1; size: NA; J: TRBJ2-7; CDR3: CASSLGPPRDRAVEQYF; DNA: TGCGCCAGCAGCTTGGGACCCCCCCGGGACAGGGCTGTCGAGCAGTACTTC
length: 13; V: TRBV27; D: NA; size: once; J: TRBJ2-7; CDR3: CASSSRGLYEQYF; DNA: TGTGCCAGCAGTTCTAGGGGCCTCTACGAGCAGTACTTC
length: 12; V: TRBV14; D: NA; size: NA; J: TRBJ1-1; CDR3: CASSLVYTEAFF; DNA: TGTGCCAGCAGCCTGGTATACACTGAAGCTTTCTTT
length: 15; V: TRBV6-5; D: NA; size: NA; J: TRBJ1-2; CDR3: CASSATGRLKSGYTF; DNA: TGTGCCAGCAGTGCTACAGGGAGGCTGAAAAGTGGCTACACCTTC
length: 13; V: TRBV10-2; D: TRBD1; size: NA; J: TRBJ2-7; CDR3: CASRHGTGYEQYF; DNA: TGCGCCAGCAGGCACGGGACAGGGTACGAGCAGTACTTC
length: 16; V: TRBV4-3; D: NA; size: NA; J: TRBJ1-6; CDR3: CASSQDIRSVWNSLHF; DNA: TGCGCCAGCAGCCAAGATATAAGGTCCGTATGGAACTCCCTCCACTTT
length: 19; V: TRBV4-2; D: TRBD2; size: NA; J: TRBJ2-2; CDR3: CASSQEGLAGVKNTGELFF; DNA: TGTGCCAGCAGCCAAGAAGGACTAGCGGGGGTTAAAAACACCGGGGAGCTGTTTTTT
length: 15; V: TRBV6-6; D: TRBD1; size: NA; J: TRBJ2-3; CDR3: CASRPGQLGTDTQYF; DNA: TGTGCCAGCAGGCCGGGACAGCTTGGCACAGATACGCAGTATTTT
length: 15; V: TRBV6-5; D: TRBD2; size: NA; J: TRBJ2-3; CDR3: CASSLPVRGADTQYF; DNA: TGTGCCAGCAGCCTCCCGGTCCGGGGGGCAGATACGCAGTATTTT
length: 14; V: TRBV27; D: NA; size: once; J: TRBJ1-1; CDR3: CASSYLQGNTEAFF; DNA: TGTGCCAGCAGTTATTTACAGGGGAACACTGAAGCTTTCTTT
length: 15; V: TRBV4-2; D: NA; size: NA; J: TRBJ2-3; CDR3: CASSQAQGTTDTQYF; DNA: TGTGCCAGCAGCCAAGCCCAGGGGACTACAGATACGCAGTATTTT
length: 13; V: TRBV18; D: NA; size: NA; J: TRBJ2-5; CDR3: CASSASAQETQYF; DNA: TGTGCCAGCTCAGCTAGCGCACAAGAGACCCAGTACTTC
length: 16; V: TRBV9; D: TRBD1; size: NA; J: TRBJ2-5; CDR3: CASSVAPGQGGETQYF; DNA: TGTGCCAGCAGCGTAGCGCCGGGACAGGGGGGGGAGACCCAGTACTTC
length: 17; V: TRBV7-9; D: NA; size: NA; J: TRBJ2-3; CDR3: CASSLGVGAELLDTQYF; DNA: TGTGCCAGCAGCTTAGGGGTGGGGGCAGAACTATTGGATACGCAGTATTTT
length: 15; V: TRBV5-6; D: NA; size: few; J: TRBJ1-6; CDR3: CASSLDASLNSPLHF; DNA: TGTGCCAGCAGCTTGGACGCCAGCTTAAATTCACCCCTCCACTTT
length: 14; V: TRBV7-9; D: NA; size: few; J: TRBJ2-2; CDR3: CASSARDSTGELFF; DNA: TGTGCCAGCAGCGCCCGGGACTCCACCGGGGAGCTGTTTTTT
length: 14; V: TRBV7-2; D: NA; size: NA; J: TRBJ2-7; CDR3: CASSSRYTPYEQYF; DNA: TGTGCCAGCAGCTCTCGATACACGCCCTACGAGCAGTACTTC
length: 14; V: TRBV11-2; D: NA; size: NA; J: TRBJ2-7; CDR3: CASRKGQSSYEQYF; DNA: TGTGCCAGCAGAAAAGGCCAGAGCTCCTACGAGCAGTACTTC
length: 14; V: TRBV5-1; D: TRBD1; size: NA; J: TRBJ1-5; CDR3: CASRPGTGNQPQHF; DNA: TGCGCCAGCAGACCCGGGACAGGGAATCAGCCCCAGCATTTT
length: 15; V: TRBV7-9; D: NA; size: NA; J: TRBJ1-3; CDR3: CASSSHSSSGNTIYF; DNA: TGTGCCAGCAGCTCTCACTCGAGTTCTGGAAACACCATATATTTT
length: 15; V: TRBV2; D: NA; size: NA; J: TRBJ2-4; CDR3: CASSGGASGKNIQYF; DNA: TGTGCCAGCAGTGGCGGGGCGTCCGGCAAAAACATTCAGTACTTC
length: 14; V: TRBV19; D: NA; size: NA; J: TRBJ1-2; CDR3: CASKPGHANYGYTF; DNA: TGTGCCAGTAAACCGGGACACGCTAACTATGGCTACACCTTC
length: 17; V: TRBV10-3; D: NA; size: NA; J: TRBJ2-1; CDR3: CAISGGIRYGQYNEQFF; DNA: TGTGCCATCAGTGGGGGAATAAGATACGGACAATACAATGAGCAGTTCTTC
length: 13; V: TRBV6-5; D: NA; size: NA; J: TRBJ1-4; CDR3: CASSPRHREKLFF; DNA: TGTGCCAGCAGCCCTAGACATAGGGAAAAACTGTTTTTT
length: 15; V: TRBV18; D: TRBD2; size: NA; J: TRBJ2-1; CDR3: CASSTLAESYNEQFF; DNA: TGTGCCAGCTCAACGCTAGCGGAAAGCTACAATGAGCAGTTCTTC